The sequence of this T cell receptor beta chain was determined in a study of molecular identifiers for immune sequencing clone quantification. At the level of the study: Replicate experiments took RNA from about 20,000 or 100,000 naive CD8 cells, divided it five ways and sequenced four.

Trimming removed 0 bases at V and 2 bases at J, with 8 bases between. This CDR3 comprises 14 residues. Germline V gene sequence: CDR1 ENHRY, CDR2 SYGVKD. Preparation of the bulk TCR libraries relied on previously described methods and listed TCR primers. TCRdb redid the calling of the PCR reads with MiXCR, one entry per CDR3 protein. Here the sample spans hundreds of thousands of distinct CDR3 sequences, roughly a quarter being singletons. This clonotype showed up just a few times. A CD8+CD4-CCR7+CD45RA+ phenotype served as the sorting definition for naive CD8 T cells. The source is a human donor in good health. Some libraries in this study had Jurkat cell RNA spiked in. This rearrangement joins TRBV10-3 to TRBJ2-7; TRBD1 or TRBD2 may be the D gene (6 bases each). The sample was naive CD8+ T cells from blood, with Jurkat cell RNA spiked in. Subset in this sample: FACS-sorted CD8+CD4-CCR7+CD45RA+ naive T cells. The CDR3 region is CAISESGGPYEQYF. DNA for the CDR3: TGTGCCATCAGTGAGTCTGGGGGGCCCTACGAGCAGTACTTC.